These 4 T cell receptor beta chains were sequenced from one sample in a study of beta chain features in type 1 diabetes. As every portion of the isolated RNA was reverse transcribed, the sequencing read expressed TCRB transcripts. Libraries were prepared by immunoSEQ multiplex PCR; TCRdb keeps only in-frame clonotypes and omits some of them. The sample consists of 350,000 to 450,000 clones, around 13% of them appearing once. Specimen: naive CD4+ T cells from blood. These receptor sequences come from a man between 25 and 39 years old in good health.

The sample holds many counts of this clone. The rearrangement uses TRBV19 and TRBJ2-1, with 7 bases fitting TRBD1. V was clipped by 3 bases and J by 0 bases; unmatched bases: 8. The CDR3 spans 17 residues. From germline, CDR1 is LNHDA and CDR2 SQIVND (reference sequence). The DNA for the CDR3 is TGTGCCAGTAGTATCAGAGGGGGCACTGCCTCCTACAATGAGCAGTTCTTC. It translates to CASSIRGGTASYNEQFF. The entire variable domain, with the rest obtained from reference TRBV19 and TRBJ2-1, is as follows: DGGITQSPKYLFRKEGQNVTLSCEQNLNHDAMYWYRQDPGQGLRLIYYSQIVNDFQKGDIAEGYSVSREKKESFPLTVTSAQKNPTAFYLCASSIRGGTASYNEQFFGPGTRLTVL.

The chain employs TRBV9 and TRBJ2-7, with 8 bases identical to TRBD2. This CDR3 is built from 15 residues. CDR1 and CDR2 (germline): SGDLS, YYNGEE. After removal of 0 bases from V and 2 bases from J, the junction contained 4 bases not matched to a gene. As DNA, the CDR3 is TGTGCCAGCAGCGTAGAACGGGAGGGCCCCTACGAGCAGTACTTC. Translating gives CASSVEREGPYEQYF.

Comments on this clone: The same CDR3 can be traced to other DNA sequences in this sample. The chain employs TRBV5-1 and TRBJ2-5; 8 bases agree with TRBD1. This CDR3 has 14 amino acids. The V segment lost 5 bases and the J segment 5 bases; nucleotides outside the gene matches: 8. CDR1 SGHRS and CDR2 YFSETQ come from the germline V gene. Written as DNA, the CDR3 is TGCGCCAGCAGTTCTGGACAGGGTCGGGAGACCCAGTACTTC. This encodes CASSSGQGRETQYF.

In this sample, this clone turned up a few times. V and J are TRBV12-5 and TRBJ2-3; unclear D gene. Trimming cost V 1 base and J 8 bases, with 7 bases left between them. CDR3 size: 12 residues. Germline CDR1 and CDR2: LGHNT and FRNRAP. CDR3 DNA sequence: TGTGCTAGTGGTTTGGACGTGAGTACGCAGTATTTT. It codes for CASGLDVSTQYF.